These T cell receptor beta chains were read from a single sample in a study of beta chain features in type 1 diabetes. Here immunoSEQ multiplex PCR was the method, and the copy in TCRdb shows in-frame clones only, minus some. The table records 900,000 or so clones, about 17% of them present only once. Material for sequencing was naive CD4+ T cells from blood. The receptor source for this set is a woman between 18 and 29 years old in good health. Each CDR3 is given with its conserved first and last residue. The order of the fields is CDR3 protein, clone size, J gene, V gene. Where a row states a size, it is once, few, many or the class of an expanded clone; other rows omit it.

CDR3 protein: CASSLRTGTEAFF
clone size: .
J gene: TRBJ1-1
V gene: TRBV7-9

CDR3 protein: CASSHLGQPQHF
clone size: .
J gene: TRBJ1-5
V gene: TRBV6-6

CDR3 protein: CASSPLAGGPNKQFF
clone size: .
J gene: TRBJ2-1
V gene: TRBV6-5

CDR3 protein: CASSLVYNEQFF
clone size: few
J gene: TRBJ2-1
V gene: TRBV11-3

CDR3 protein: CATSREGAGGNIQYF
clone size: .
J gene: TRBJ2-4
V gene: TRBV15

CDR3 protein: CASSLDGNQETQYF
clone size: few
J gene: TRBJ2-5
V gene: TRBV7-2

CDR3 protein: CASSLAPIYEQYF
clone size: once
J gene: .
V gene: TRBV7-9

CDR3 protein: CASGTVAGDRNEQFF
clone size: .
J gene: TRBJ2-1
V gene: TRBV2

CDR3 protein: CARKGEGPHEQFF
clone size: .
J gene: TRBJ2-1
V gene: TRBV7-8

CDR3 protein: CASSPPTGGFGTEAFF
clone size: .
J gene: TRBJ1-1
V gene: TRBV18

CDR3 protein: CASSLVQALSVEQYF
clone size: few
J gene: TRBJ2-5
V gene: TRBV5-6

CDR3 protein: CASSLYSNYGYTF
clone size: .
J gene: TRBJ1-2
V gene: TRBV7-2

CDR3 protein: CSVESGADTQYF
clone size: .
J gene: TRBJ2-3
V gene: TRBV29-1

CDR3 protein: CASSVGRRGANVLTF
clone size: .
J gene: TRBJ2-6
V gene: TRBV9

CDR3 protein: CASSQQGQETQYF
clone size: .
J gene: TRBJ2-5
V gene: TRBV5-4

CDR3 protein: CASSLFGTNYGYTF
clone size: few
J gene: TRBJ1-2
V gene: TRBV7-9

CDR3 protein: CASSERNLQYF
clone size: few
J gene: TRBJ2-7
V gene: TRBV2

CDR3 protein: CASSNSGTYEQYF
clone size: .
J gene: TRBJ2-7
V gene: TRBV19

CDR3 protein: CSASDRYEQYF
clone size: .
J gene: TRBJ2-7
V gene: TRBV20-1

CDR3 protein: CASSLGTSGSGETQYF
clone size: .
J gene: TRBJ2-5
V gene: TRBV2

CDR3 protein: CASSPGGASVVSSYNEQFF
clone size: few
J gene: TRBJ2-1
V gene: TRBV5-4

CDR3 protein: CASSLAGSGEKLFF
clone size: .
J gene: TRBJ1-4
V gene: TRBV28

CDR3 protein: CASRDGSGSLADTQYF
clone size: .
J gene: TRBJ2-3
V gene: TRBV28

CDR3 protein: CASSSRLLLDEQFF
clone size: .
J gene: TRBJ2-1
V gene: TRBV27

CDR3 protein: CASSWDYSYEQYF
clone size: .
J gene: TRBJ2-7
V gene: TRBV7-2

CDR3 protein: CASSYSKGWGEQYF
clone size: few
J gene: TRBJ2-7
V gene: TRBV6-5

CDR3 protein: CASSPRVSTDTQYF
clone size: few
J gene: TRBJ2-3
V gene: TRBV18

CDR3 protein: CASSISPGIAEAFF
clone size: few
J gene: TRBJ1-1
V gene: TRBV19

CDR3 protein: CASTHTGTNEQFF
clone size: .
J gene: TRBJ2-1
V gene: TRBV19

CDR3 protein: CASSPSGASTDTQYF
clone size: .
J gene: TRBJ2-3
V gene: TRBV18

CDR3 protein: CASSPGTANYGYTF
clone size: .
J gene: TRBJ1-2
V gene: TRBV28

CDR3 protein: CASSRSYTQYF
clone size: few
J gene: TRBJ2-3
V gene: TRBV2

CDR3 protein: CASAQGGTEAFF
clone size: few
J gene: TRBJ1-1
V gene: TRBV28

CDR3 protein: CASSFQGAPRDYGYTF
clone size: .
J gene: TRBJ1-2
V gene: TRBV7-9

CDR3 protein: CASSEGSAGANVLTF
clone size: .
J gene: TRBJ2-6
V gene: TRBV10-1

CDR3 protein: CASSLVRIGDTYTGELFF
clone size: .
J gene: TRBJ2-2
V gene: TRBV7-9

CDR3 protein: CASSFRSGSHEQFF
clone size: once
J gene: TRBJ2-1
V gene: TRBV27

CDR3 protein: CASSGQGAVYTEAFF
clone size: .
J gene: TRBJ1-1
V gene: TRBV6-1

CDR3 protein: CASSGRGRASFDTQYF
clone size: few
J gene: TRBJ2-3
V gene: TRBV7-8

CDR3 protein: CASSRDSNTGELFF
clone size: few
J gene: TRBJ2-2
V gene: TRBV7-2

CDR3 protein: CASSGRGAGANVLTF
clone size: .
J gene: TRBJ2-6
V gene: TRBV18

CDR3 protein: CASSLALVSTYEQYF
clone size: .
J gene: TRBJ2-7
V gene: TRBV7-2

CDR3 protein: CASSQTGTSAYEQYF
clone size: few
J gene: TRBJ2-7
V gene: TRBV4-2

CDR3 protein: CASSYAGTAGGYTF
clone size: few
J gene: TRBJ1-2
V gene: TRBV6-6

CDR3 protein: CASSPGTGAGETQYF
clone size: few
J gene: TRBJ2-5
V gene: TRBV6-5

CDR3 protein: CASSLVFGQETQYF
clone size: .
J gene: TRBJ2-5
V gene: TRBV11-2

CDR3 protein: CASSPAATRETQYF
clone size: .
J gene: TRBJ2-5
V gene: TRBV18

CDR3 protein: CASSFWDEAFF
clone size: .
J gene: TRBJ1-1
V gene: TRBV28

CDR3 protein: CASSLHSTSGRRYEQYF
clone size: .
J gene: TRBJ2-7
V gene: TRBV28

CDR3 protein: CASSVVGLVGTDTQYF
clone size: .
J gene: TRBJ2-3
V gene: TRBV9

CDR3 protein: CASSQAGLASDTGELFF
clone size: few
J gene: TRBJ2-2
V gene: TRBV4-3

CDR3 protein: CASSAGSPYNEQFF
clone size: .
J gene: TRBJ2-1
V gene: TRBV19

CDR3 protein: CASSLEDIQYF
clone size: .
J gene: TRBJ2-4
V gene: TRBV7-6

CDR3 protein: CASSASGTGSYNEQFF
clone size: .
J gene: TRBJ2-1
V gene: TRBV9